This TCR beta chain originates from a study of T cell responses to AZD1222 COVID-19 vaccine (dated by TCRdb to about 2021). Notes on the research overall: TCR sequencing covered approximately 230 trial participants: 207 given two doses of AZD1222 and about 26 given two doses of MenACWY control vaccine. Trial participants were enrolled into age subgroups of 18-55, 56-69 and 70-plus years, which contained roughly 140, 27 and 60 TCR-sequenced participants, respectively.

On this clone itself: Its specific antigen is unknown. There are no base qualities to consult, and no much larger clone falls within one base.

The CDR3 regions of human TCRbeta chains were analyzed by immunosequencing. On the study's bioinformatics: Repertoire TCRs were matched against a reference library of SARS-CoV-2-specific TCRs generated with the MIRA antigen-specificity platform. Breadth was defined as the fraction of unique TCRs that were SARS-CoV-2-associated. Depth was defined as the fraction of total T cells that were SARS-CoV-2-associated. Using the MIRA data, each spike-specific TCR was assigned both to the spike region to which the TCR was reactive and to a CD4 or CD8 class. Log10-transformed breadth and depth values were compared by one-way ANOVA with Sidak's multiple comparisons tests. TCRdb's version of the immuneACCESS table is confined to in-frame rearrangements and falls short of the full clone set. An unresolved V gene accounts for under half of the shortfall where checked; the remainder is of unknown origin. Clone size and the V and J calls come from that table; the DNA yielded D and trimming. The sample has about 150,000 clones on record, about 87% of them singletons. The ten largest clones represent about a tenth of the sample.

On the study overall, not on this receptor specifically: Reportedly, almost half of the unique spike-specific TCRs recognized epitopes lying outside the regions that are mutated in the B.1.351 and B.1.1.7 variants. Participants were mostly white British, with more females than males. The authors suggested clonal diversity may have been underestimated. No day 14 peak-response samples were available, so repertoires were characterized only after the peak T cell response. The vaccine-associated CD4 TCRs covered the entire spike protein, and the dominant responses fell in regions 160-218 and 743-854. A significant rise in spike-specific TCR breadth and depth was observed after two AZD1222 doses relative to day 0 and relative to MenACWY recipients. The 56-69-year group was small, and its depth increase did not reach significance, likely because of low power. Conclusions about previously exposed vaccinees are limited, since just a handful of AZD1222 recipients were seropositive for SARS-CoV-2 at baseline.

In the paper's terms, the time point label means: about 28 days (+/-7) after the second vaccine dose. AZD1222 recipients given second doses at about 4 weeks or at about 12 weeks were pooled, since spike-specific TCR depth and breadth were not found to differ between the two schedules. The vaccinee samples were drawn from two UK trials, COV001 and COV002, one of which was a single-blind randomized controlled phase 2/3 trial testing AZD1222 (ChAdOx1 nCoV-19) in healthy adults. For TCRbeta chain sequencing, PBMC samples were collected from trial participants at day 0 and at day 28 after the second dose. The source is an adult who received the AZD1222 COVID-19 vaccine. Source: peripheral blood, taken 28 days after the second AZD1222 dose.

The nucleotide sequence reads as follows: TGCGCCAGCAGCTTGGCCCCTAGCTCCTACAATGAGCAGTTCTTC. This yields the protein CASSLAPSSYNEQFF. The sequence joins TRBV5-1 to TRBJ2-1, with the D gene call left open. Via the germline V gene, CDR1 is SGHRS and CDR2 YFSETQ. Reading from cysteine to phenylalanine, the CDR3 counts 15 amino acids. Here the CDR3 DNA is all that survives: 45 bases in frame from base 1. V was cut back by 0 bases and J by 0 bases, leaving a gap of 7 bases between them.